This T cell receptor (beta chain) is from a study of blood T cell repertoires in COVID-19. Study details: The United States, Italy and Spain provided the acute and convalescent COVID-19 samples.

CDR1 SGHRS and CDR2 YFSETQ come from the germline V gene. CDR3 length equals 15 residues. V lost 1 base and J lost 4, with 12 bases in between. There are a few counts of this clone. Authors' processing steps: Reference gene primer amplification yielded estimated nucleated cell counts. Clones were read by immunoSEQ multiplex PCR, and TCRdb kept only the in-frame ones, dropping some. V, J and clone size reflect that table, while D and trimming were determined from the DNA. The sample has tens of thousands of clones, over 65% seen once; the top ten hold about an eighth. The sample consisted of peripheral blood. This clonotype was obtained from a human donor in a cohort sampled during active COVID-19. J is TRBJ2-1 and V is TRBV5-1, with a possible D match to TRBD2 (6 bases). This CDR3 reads CASSLLSGSYNEQFF. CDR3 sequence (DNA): TGCGCCAGCAGCTTGTTGAGCGGGTCATACAATGAGCAGTTCTTC.